This T cell receptor beta chain was profiled in a study of STAT5B mutations in CD4+ large granular lymphocyte leukemia. Notes on the study in general: No patients shared main leukemic clonotypes, though less than 30% appeared at low frequency elsewhere.

Concerning this clone itself: Its antigen remains unknown.

The assay was run at survey level. Original processing notes: A productive frequency of 2.59 x 10-5 was the lowest detectable. Sequenced by immunoSEQ multiplex PCR; TCRdb stores in-frame clones only, minus some. V, J and clone size derive from that table, while D and trimming were established from the DNA sequence. This sample has about 35,000 clones, with roughly 76% found just once. Material for sequencing was CD4+ T cells from blood buffy coats. This TCR came from a human donor in good health.

CDR3 DNA sequence: TGTGCCAGCAGCCAAGGGAGAGTCGGAGATACGCAGTATTTT. This encodes CASSQGRVGDTQYF. The chain uses TRBV4-2 and TRBJ2-3; D remains unclear. Germline V CDR1 and CDR2: LGHNA, YNFKEQ. V lost 1 base and J 5 bases, leaving 10 bases between the germline ends. The CDR3 has 14 amino acids.